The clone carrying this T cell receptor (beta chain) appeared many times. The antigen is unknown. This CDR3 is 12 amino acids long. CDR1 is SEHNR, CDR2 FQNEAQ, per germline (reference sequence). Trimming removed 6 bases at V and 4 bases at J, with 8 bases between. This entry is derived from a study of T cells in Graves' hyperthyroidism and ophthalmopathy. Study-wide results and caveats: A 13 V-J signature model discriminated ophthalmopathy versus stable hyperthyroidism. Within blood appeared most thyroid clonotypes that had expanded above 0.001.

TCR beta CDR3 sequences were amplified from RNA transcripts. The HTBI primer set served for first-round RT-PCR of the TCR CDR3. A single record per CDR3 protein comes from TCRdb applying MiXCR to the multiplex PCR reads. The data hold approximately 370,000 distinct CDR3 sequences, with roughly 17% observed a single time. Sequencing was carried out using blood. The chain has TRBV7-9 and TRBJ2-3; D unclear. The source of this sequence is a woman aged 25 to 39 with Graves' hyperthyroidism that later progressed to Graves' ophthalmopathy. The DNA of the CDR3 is TGTGCCAGCAGTCCTGTCCCAGATACGCAGTATTTT. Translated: CASSPVPDTQYF.